This passage covers 13 T cell receptor beta chains from one sample sequenced in a study of shared clonotypes between healthy human individuals. Only in-frame clones appear in the TCRdb table, and some are missing; sequencing was by immunoSEQ multiplex PCR. The sample yields around 700,000 clones, just over 90% seen once. CD45RO-negative cells were positively selected for CCR7, leaving out terminally differentiated effector memory CD45RA+ cells. Sequencing input: naive CD8+ T cells sorted from blood. All receptors derive from a man aged 25-45 years in good health.

This chain links TRBV19 with TRBJ2-1; D remains ambiguous. There are 16 residues in the CDR3. CDR1 is LNHDA, CDR2 SQIVND, per germline (reference sequence). V lost 5 bases and J lost 5, with 19 bases in between. The CDR3 nucleotides are TGTGCCAGTAGTCGTAATGTCTTTGGGAACAACAATGAGCAGTTCTTC. Residues: CASSRNVFGNNNEQFF.

The rearrangement joins TRBV6-1 to TRBJ1-2; TRBD1 might be the D (6 bases). The CDR3 has 15 residues. Germline V gene sequence: CDR1 MNHNS, CDR2 SASEGT. V was clipped by 2 bases and J by 4 bases, with 14 bases between them. In DNA, the CDR3 is TGTGCCAGCAGTGAAAGGGGGACACTAAGCTATGGCTACACCTTC. It is translated as CASSERGTLSYGYTF.

The chain links TRBV6-6 to TRBJ2-4, with D perhaps TRBD1 (5 bases). CDR3 length equals 16 residues. Per the germline V gene, CDR1 is MNHNY and CDR2 is SVGAGI (reference sequence). The ends were cut back, 7 bases at V and 3 bases at J, with 19 bases in the middle. In DNA form, the CDR3 reads TGTGCCAGCAACCCAAGACAAGAAACAGGCAAAAACATTCAGTACTTC. Its protein is CASNPRQETGKNIQYF.

The chain joins TRBV11-1 to TRBJ1-1, with D possibly being TRBD1 (6 bases). The length of the CDR3 is 17 residues. The germline V gene encodes CDR1 SGHAT and CDR2 FQDESV (reference sequence). V lost 5 bases and J 3 bases, leaving 22 bases between the germline ends. This CDR3 is CASSLREDSGVDTEAFF. The CDR3 DNA reads as TGTGCCAGCAGCCTACGGGAGGACAGTGGAGTGGACACTGAAGCTTTCTTT.

The chain is built from TRBV6-5 and TRBJ2-3, with 7 nucleotides matching TRBD1. V shed 0 bases, J shed 1 base, and the junction held 4 bases outside the gene matches. Germline V gene sequence: CDR1 MNHEY, CDR2 SVGAGI. The CDR3 length is 16 residues. CDR3 loop: CASSYSQGEGTDTQYF. CDR3 in DNA: TGTGCCAGCAGTTACTCCCAGGGGGAAGGCACAGATACGCAGTATTTT.

The V and J genes are TRBV18 and TRBJ2-3; TRBD1 or TRBD2 may be the D gene (5 bases each). CDR3 length: 16 residues. Germline CDR1 KGHSH, CDR2 LQKENI. V was cut by 6 bases and J by 0 bases, with 16 bases left in between. DNA of the CDR3: TGTGCCAGCTCGCCCCGGGACCTCTCTAGCACAGATACGCAGTATTTT. Protein product: CASSPRDLSSTDTQYF.

The chain is built from TRBV7-2 and TRBJ1-1; no clear D gene. The germline V gene has CDR1 SGHTA and CDR2 FQGNSA. V lost 1 base and J lost 2, with 14 bases in between. CDR3 size: 16 residues. CDR3 bases: TGTGCCAGCAGCTTAGTGGGGTATGGGCCTAACACTGAAGCTTTCTTT. This sequence encodes CASSLVGYGPNTEAFF.

The chain is built from TRBV18 and TRBJ2-1, with D uncertain. In germline, CDR1 is KGHSH, CDR2 LQKENI. Trimming shortened V by 0 bases and J by 0 bases, and 9 bases separated the two germline ends. The CDR3 has 16 amino acids. CDR3 loop: CASSPPEFSSYNEQFF. The CDR3 DNA reads as TGTGCCAGCTCACCACCAGAGTTCAGCTCCTACAATGAGCAGTTCTTC.

This chain joins TRBV30 and TRBJ2-6; D possibly matches TRBD1 or TRBD2 (5 bases each). Germline V gene sequence: CDR1 GTSNPN, CDR2 SVGIG (reference sequence). The CDR3 runs 14 residues. V was pared by 2 bases and J by 4 bases, with 9 bases between. The CDR3 sequence: CAWSFGAGANVLTF. CDR3 in DNA: TGTGCCTGGAGTTTCGGGGCGGGGGCCAACGTCCTGACTTTC.

The gene calls are TRBV7-9 and TRBJ1-3; a weak D match, TRBD1 (5 bases). The CDR3 loop spans 17 amino acids. V was shortened by 1 base and J by 1 base, with 14 bases between the two germline ends. CDR1 is SEHNR and CDR2 is FQNEAQ in the germline V gene (reference sequence). The CDR3 DNA sequence: TGTGCCAGCAGCTTAGGACAGCCACTTTCTTCTGGAAACACCATATATTTT. Its translation: CASSLGQPLSSGNTIYF.

V is TRBV9 and J is TRBJ2-7, with D hard to call. Trimming left V 7 bases short and J 6 bases short, with 14 bases between. Germline CDR1 is SGDLS and CDR2 is YYNGEE. The CDR3 runs 12 residues. The chain's CDR3 is CASENLKGEQYF. For the CDR3, the DNA is TGTGCCAGCGAAAACCTCAAGGGCGAGCAGTACTTC.

J is TRBJ1-5 and V is TRBV27, with D maybe TRBD1 (5 bases). Germline V CDR1 and CDR2: MNHEY, SMNVEV (reference sequence). V lost 5 bases and J 4 bases, leaving 15 bases between the germline ends. CDR3 size: 15 residues. CDR3 protein: CASSVVWTHNQPQHF. In DNA form, the CDR3 reads TGTGCCAGCAGTGTAGTATGGACACATAATCAGCCCCAGCATTTT.

This clone occurred once. The chain has TRBV14 and TRBJ2-6; D might be TRBD2 (6 bases). The germline CDR1 and CDR2 sequences are SGHDN and FVKESK. V lost 5 bases to trimming and J lost 2 bases, with 16 bases between them. This CDR3 is 17 amino acids long. The CDR3 DNA reads TGTGCCAGCAGCGAAGTGGGAGGCAGGGCTGGGGCCAACGTCCTGACTTTC. Its translation is CASSEVGGRAGANVLTF.